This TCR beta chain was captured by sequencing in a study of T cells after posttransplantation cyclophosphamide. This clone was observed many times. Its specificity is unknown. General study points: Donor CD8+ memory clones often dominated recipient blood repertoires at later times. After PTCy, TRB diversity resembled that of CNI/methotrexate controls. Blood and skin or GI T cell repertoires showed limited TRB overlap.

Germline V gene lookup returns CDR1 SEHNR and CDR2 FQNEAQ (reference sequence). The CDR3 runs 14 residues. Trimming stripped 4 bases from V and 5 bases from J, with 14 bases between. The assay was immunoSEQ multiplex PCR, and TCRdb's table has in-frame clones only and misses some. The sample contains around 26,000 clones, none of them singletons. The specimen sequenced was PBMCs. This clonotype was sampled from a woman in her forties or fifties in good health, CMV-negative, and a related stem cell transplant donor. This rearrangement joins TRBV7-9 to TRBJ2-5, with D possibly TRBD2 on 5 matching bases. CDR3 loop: CASSYGTGWETQYF. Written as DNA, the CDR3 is TGTGCCAGCAGCTATGGTACGGGGTGGGAGACCCAGTACTTC.